The 5 T cell receptor beta chains reported below all come from one sample, sequenced in a study of CD8 T cells in ankylosing spondylitis. MiXCR, run by TCRdb on the 5' RACE reads, gives a single entry per CDR3 protein. This sample carries 150,000 to 200,000 distinct CDR3 sequences, around 32% of them seen once, and the ten largest clones take 4.5% to 6%. The specimen sequenced was synovial fluid, either unsorted or a sorted T cell fraction (not recorded which). These TCRs come from a male donor with ankylosing spondylitis.

This clonotype has just a few counts. The chain has TRBV6-1 and TRBJ2-7; tentative D call: TRBD1 (6 bases). The CDR3 loop spans 14 amino acids. V lost 2 bases to trimming and J lost 3 bases, with 11 bases between them. In germline, CDR1 is MNHNS, CDR2 SASEGT. The CDR3 DNA reads TGTGCCAGCAGTGAATCCCCAGGGGTCTACGAGCAGTACTTC. Protein sequence: CASSESPGVYEQYF.

This chain links TRBV5-1 with TRBJ2-5, with a weak D call TRBD2 (6 bases). This CDR3 has 13 residues. V lost 4 bases, J lost 2 bases, and 9 bases lay in between. CDR1 is SGHRS and CDR2 is YFSETQ in the germline V gene. Here the CDR3 DNA reads TGCGCCAGCAGCCCCGGACTACAAGAGACCCAGTACTTC. Translated: CASSPGLQETQYF. The entire variable domain, with the rest obtained from reference TRBV5-1 and TRBJ2-5, is as follows: KAGVTQTPRYLIKTRGQQVTLSCSPISGHRSVSWYQQTPGQGLQFLFEYFSETQRNKGNFPGRFSGRQFSNSRSEMNVSTLELGDSALYLCASSPGLQETQYFGPGTRLLVL.

This clonotype has a handful of counts. The chain carries TRBV7-3 and TRBJ2-1; maybe TRBD1 (6 bases). CDR3 length: 19 residues. The V and J ends lost 3 bases and 1 base respectively, with 22 bases between them. Germline CDR1 is SGHTA and CDR2 is FQGTGA. CDR3 amino acids: CASSFRTTGERGSYNEQFF. In DNA, the CDR3 is TGTGCCAGCAGCTTCCGTACGACAGGTGAACGTGGGTCCTACAATGAGCAGTTCTTC.

This clonotype was observed a handful of times. The chain is built from TRBV10-2 and TRBJ1-1, with D perhaps TRBD1 (6 bases). In germline, CDR1 is WSHSY, CDR2 SAAADI. The CDR3 extends over 13 amino acids. Between the trimmed V and J ends, which lost 5 bases and 3 bases, there was a span of 10 bases. The CDR3 loop is CASSQQGYTEAFF. In DNA form, the CDR3 reads TGCGCCAGCAGTCAGCAGGGGTACACTGAAGCTTTCTTT.

At least ten counts were recorded for this clonotype. The chain joins TRBV7-9 to TRBJ2-7; 7 bases fit TRBD1. Per germline, CDR1 SEHNR and CDR2 FQNEAQ (reference sequence). The CDR3 has 15 amino acids. Germline trimming cut 1 base from V and 0 bases from J; bases unmatched to any gene: 3. The CDR3 protein is CASSLGTGVSYEQYF. The CDR3 coding sequence is TGTGCCAGCAGCTTAGGGACAGGCGTCTCCTACGAGCAGTACTTC.